The 27 T cell receptor beta chains reported below all come from one sample, sequenced in a study of regulatory T cells in long-lasting Graves disease. The TCR beta library used iRepertoire HTBI primers with Arm-PCR amplification of CDR3. TCRdb processed the multiplex PCR reads anew with MiXCR; each CDR3 protein has one entry. The data contain some 300,000 distinct CDR3 sequences, 20% to 25% of them singletons. Time point in this sample: persistent/refractory GD, antithyroid drugs over 5 years with positive TRAb. PBMC-derived RNA was used for the TCR library. Sequenced material: peripheral blood mononuclear cells (PBMCs), taken when the disease was refractory, from a patient treated with antithyroid drugs. Every receptor here comes from a female donor with Graves disease.

This clonotype was seen only a few times. The gene calls are TRBV20-1 and TRBJ2-1; the D gene is possibly TRBD2 (7 bases). The germline CDR1 and CDR2 sequences are DFQATT and SNEGSKA (reference sequence). This CDR3 has 14 amino acids. Trimming shortened V by 8 bases and J by 5 bases, and 19 bases separated the two germline ends. Here the CDR3 DNA reads TGCAGTATCAACGGAGGGGGGGGGCACAATGAGCAGTTCTTC. Its translation: CSINGGGGHNEQFF.

Details on this clonotype: This sequence may be a read error, since a much larger clone differs from it by one base. The chain combines TRBV24-1 with TRBJ1-4; possibly TRBD1 for D (6 bases). The germline V gene encodes CDR1 KGHDR and CDR2 SFDVKD. CDR3 size: 12 residues. The DNA of the CDR3 is TGTGGCACCAGTGCCGGGACAGAAAAACTGTTTTTT. Protein product: CGTSAGTEKLFF.

This clonotype showed up just a few times. V gene TRBV29-1 combines with J gene TRBJ2-7, with 7 positions matching TRBD1. This CDR3 comprises 14 residues. J was trimmed by 4 bases and V by 6 bases; bases with no gene match: 12. The germline V gene has CDR1 SQVTM and CDR2 ANQGSEA. In DNA form, the CDR3 reads TGCAGCGTGCTACAGAGGGACAGAGGGTACGAGCAGTACTTC. It specifies CSVLQRDRGYEQYF.

This clonotype was observed a few times. The chain employs TRBV7-6 and TRBJ2-1; D is possibly TRBD1 or TRBD2 (6 bases each). In germline, CDR1 is SGHVS, CDR2 FNYEAQ. The CDR3 sequence is 14 residues long. Trimming pared 3 bases from V and 7 bases from J, leaving 13 bases between. CDR3 coding DNA: TGTGCCAGCAGCTTCCTCGGGGGCACGAATGAGCAGTTCTTC. Translating it yields CASSFLGGTNEQFF.

The chain links TRBV24-1 to TRBJ2-2; D remains unclear. This CDR3 contains 15 residues. CDR1 is KGHDR and CDR2 is SFDVKD in the germline V gene. V lost 0 bases to trimming and J lost 1 base, with 5 bases between them. CDR3 sequence: CATSDLRQNTGELFF. Written as DNA, the CDR3 is TGTGCCACCAGTGATTTGAGACAGAACACCGGGGAGCTGTTTTTT.

This chain links TRBV29-1 with TRBJ2-5; possible D gene TRBD2, 6 bases. The germline CDR1 and CDR2 sequences are SQVTM and ANQGSEA. This CDR3 is 12 amino acids long. The germline V and J ends were trimmed by 8 bases and 6 bases, with 16 bases remaining between them. CDR3 DNA sequence: TGCAGCAGGCGGGAAGGTGCACAGACCCAGTACTTC. Translation: CSRREGAQTQYF.

In this sample, this clonotype turned up once. This may be a read error: a much more frequent sequence differs by one nucleotide. The chain employs TRBV7-2 and TRBJ2-4; D is perhaps TRBD1 or TRBD2 (6 bases each). Germline V gives CDR1 SGHTA, CDR2 FQGNSA. The length of the CDR3 is 14 residues. V was trimmed by 3 bases and J by 9 bases, leaving 15 bases between them. CDR3 bases: TGTGCCAGCAGCTTCGCGATGCCGGGGGCCATTCAGTACTTC. Translating gives CASSFAMPGAIQYF.

The rearrangement joins TRBV28 to TRBJ2-2; 10 bases agree with TRBD1. V lost 7 bases and J lost 1; bases outside the gene matches: 6. Germline assignment: CDR1 MDHEN and CDR2 SYDVKM. CDR3 length equals 16 residues. CDR3 protein: CASTPDRGLNTGELFF. CDR3 DNA sequence: TGTGCCAGCACCCCGGACAGGGGGTTGAACACCGGGGAGCTGTTTTTT. The full variable domain, in which reference TRBV28 and TRBJ2-2 provide the parts outside the CDR3, is DVKVTQSSRYLVKRTGEKVFLECVQDMDHENMFWYRQDPGLGLRLIYFSYDVKMKEKGDIPEGYSVSREKKERFSLILESASTNQTSMYLCASTPDRGLNTGELFFGEGSRLTVL.

The rearrangement joins TRBV5-5 to TRBJ2-6, with no clear D. The CDR3 length is 17 residues. The germline gives CDR1 SGHKS, CDR2 YYEKEE (reference sequence). The V gene lost 2 bases and the J gene lost 0 bases, with 12 bases spanning the gap. CDR3 protein: CASSLVATNSGANVLTF. The CDR3 coding sequence is TGTGCCAGCAGCTTAGTGGCCACTAACTCTGGGGCCAACGTCCTGACTTTC. Supplemented by reference TRBV5-5 and TRBJ2-6, the full variable domain reads DAGVTQSPTHLIKTRGQQVTLRCSPISGHKSVSWYQQVLGQGPQFIFQYYEKEERGRGNFPDRFSARQFPNYSSELNVNALLLGDSALYLCASSLVATNSGANVLTFGAGSRLTVL.

This clonotype was seen more than once but under ten times. The chain is built from TRBV11-2 and TRBJ2-7, with 9 bases aligning to TRBD2. Germline-derived CDR1 and CDR2 are SGHAT and FQNNGV. V lost 5 bases to trimming and J lost 3 bases; unmatched junction nucleotides: 11. This CDR3 region has 16 residues. CDR3 DNA: TGTGCCAGCAGCCCACTACGGCGGGAGGGCCACTACGAGCAGTACTTC. It is translated as CASSPLRREGHYEQYF.

This clonotype was seen repeatedly, ten times or more. DNA for the CDR3: TGTGCCAGCAGCCCCCCCCTCACTTGGACTAGCGGAGAGACCCAGTACTTC. It translates to CASSPPLTWTSGETQYF. The genes are TRBV12-3 or TRBV12-4 and TRBJ2-5; 10 bases are shared with TRBD2. The CDR3 totals 17 residues. V was clipped by 6 bases and J by 4 bases; unmatched bases: 14.

The sample holds a few counts of this clonotype. The chain links TRBV28 to TRBJ2-4; the match to TRBD1 covers 7 bases. V lost 4 bases and J lost 3; bases outside the gene matches: 12. Germline loops: CDR1 MDHEN, CDR2 SYDVKM. The CDR3 loop spans 17 amino acids. Here the CDR3 reads CASSYPPDRQIKNIQYF. The CDR3 region has the DNA TGTGCCAGCAGTTACCCCCCGGACAGGCAGATCAAAAACATTCAGTACTTC.

With regard to this clonotype: This could be a read error, since a much larger clone is one nucleotide away. The V gene is TRBV28, the J gene TRBJ2-7; the D is unclear. Germline CDR1 is MDHEN and CDR2 is SYDVKM. The CDR3 is made up of 19 amino acids. The DNA of the CDR3 is TGTGCCAGCAGCCTAACTATTATCCCGTGGCCACCAAGCTCCCACGAGCAGTACTTC. Protein product: CASSLTIIPWPPSSHEQYF. The full variable domain, with the rest looked up from reference TRBV28 and TRBJ2-7, is DVKVTQSSRYLVKRTGEKVFLECVQDMDHENMFWYRQDPGLGLRLIYFSYDVKMKEKGDIPEGYSVSREKKERFSLILESASTNQTSMYLCASSLTIIPWPPSSHEQYFGPGTRLTVT.

This clonotype was counted between two and nine times. The rearrangement links TRBV5-1 to TRBJ2-7; 8 bases fit TRBD1. Germline CDR1 is SGHRS and CDR2 is YFSETQ. Trimming removed 3 bases from V and 4 bases from J; junction bases left unmatched: 6. The CDR3 runs 14 residues. In DNA, the CDR3 is TGCGCCAGCAGCTCGAGTACAGGGGGTTACGAGCAGTACTTC. Translation: CASSSSTGGYEQYF.

In this sample, this clonotype turned up many times. The chain carries TRBV27 and TRBJ2-7, with 7 nucleotides matching TRBD1. The length of the CDR3 is 13 residues. CDR1 and CDR2 (germline): MNHEY, SMNVEV (reference sequence). With 6 bases clipped from V and 5 bases from J, the junction kept 7 bases outside the gene matches. CDR3 DNA sequence: TGTGCCAGCAGGGGGTTAGGGGGCCACGAGCAGTACTTC. Translation: CASRGLGGHEQYF.

This clonotype was seen a single time. This chain connects TRBV19 to TRBJ2-2, with unresolved D. CDR3 length: 15 amino acids. Germline CDR1 is LNHDA and CDR2 is SQIVND (reference sequence). V shed 3 bases and J shed 0 bases, with 8 bases lying between them. The CDR3 here is CASSMRRSNTGELFF. The CDR3 DNA is TGTGCCAGTAGTATGCGCAGATCGAACACCGGGGAGCTGTTTTTT.

The chain combines TRBV6-1 with TRBJ1-2; D call uncertain. V was shortened by 8 bases and J by 9 bases, with 19 bases between the two germline ends. Germline V gene sequence: CDR1 MNHNS, CDR2 SASEGT. This CDR3 region has 13 residues. The CDR3 loop reads CASVTTDVFRYTF. The CDR3 DNA follows: TGTGCCAGCGTAACCACCGACGTCTTCCGCTACACCTTC.

The rearrangement links TRBV7-8 to TRBJ2-3; TRBD2 might be the D (6 bases). The V end was cut by 0 bases, the J end by 0 bases, with 13 bases between. Germline lookup yields CDR1 SGHVS and CDR2 FQNEAQ. This CDR3 region has 17 residues. The CDR3 coding sequence is TGTGCCAGCAGCTTAGCAGATAGCGGAAGTAGCACAGATACGCAGTATTTT. It encodes CASSLADSGSSTDTQYF.

This clonotype was detected many times. This sequence joins TRBV2 and TRBJ1-2; no reliable D call. The CDR3 has 13 residues. The V end lost 7 bases, the J end lost 8 bases, and 17 bases lay between the germline ends. Germline CDR1 reads SNHLY; CDR2 reads FYNNEI. CDR3 in amino acids: CASTRGLSIGYTF. The CDR3 DNA follows: TGTGCCAGCACTCGAGGTCTTTCTATCGGCTACACCTTC.

This clonotype came up many times. The gene calls are TRBV27 and TRBJ1-1; maybe TRBD1 (5 bases). Germline V gives CDR1 MNHEY, CDR2 SMNVEV (reference sequence). The CDR3 has 13 amino acids. Deletions cut 4 bases from V and 6 bases from J, with 12 bases between. CDR3 sequence: CASSSSGYAEAFF. The CDR3 DNA reads TGTGCCAGCAGTTCCTCAGGGTACGCTGAAGCTTTCTTT.

This clonotype was counted ten times or more. The V call is TRBV12-3 or TRBV12-4, the J call TRBJ2-5, with TRBD2 identical over 12 bases. Trimming cost V 5 bases and J 7 bases; bases outside gene matches: 8. This CDR3 is built from 15 residues. The CDR3 DNA reads as TGTGCCAGCAGTCCGAAGACTAGCGGGAGCGTGACCCAGTACTTC. It translates to CASSPKTSGSVTQYF.

V is TRBV11-2 and J is TRBJ2-1, with 10 bases aligning to TRBD2. J gave up 1 base and V 5 bases, and 5 bases lay outside the gene matches. Germline CDR1 SGHAT, CDR2 FQNNGV. This CDR3 spans 16 amino acids. The chain's CDR3 is CASSKPSGSSYNEQFF. The DNA of the CDR3 is TGTGCCAGCAGCAAACCTAGCGGGAGTTCCTACAATGAGCAGTTCTTC. The variable domain in full, with the rest retrieved from reference TRBV11-2 and TRBJ2-1, is EAGVAQSPRYKIIEKRQSVAFWCNPISGHATLYWYQQILGQGPKLLIQFQNNGVVDDSQLPKDRFSAERLKGVDSTLKIQPAKLEDSAVYLCASSKPSGSSYNEQFFGPGTRLTVL.

The table lists this clonotype with a few counts. This chain joins TRBV6-1 and TRBJ2-7; D may be TRBD1 or TRBD2 (7 bases each). From germline, CDR1 is MNHNS and CDR2 SASEGT. V was pared by 6 bases and J by 3 bases, with 18 bases between. CDR3 length: 15 residues. The CDR3 nucleotides read TGTGCCAGCAGCGCAGCGGGGACAGTACACTACGAGCAGTACTTC. Residues: CASSAAGTVHYEQYF.

In this sample, this clonotype turned up many times. This chain joins TRBV6-1 and TRBJ2-7, with 10 positions matching TRBD1. V shed 6 bases, J shed 3 bases, and the junction held 5 bases outside the gene matches. The germline CDR1 and CDR2 sequences are MNHNS and SASEGT. The CDR3 extends over 14 amino acids. The DNA for the CDR3 is TGTGCCAGCAGGAAGGGACAGGGGATCTACGAGCAGTACTTC. Translating gives CASRKGQGIYEQYF.

This clonotype was picked up many times. V and J are TRBV6-5 and TRBJ1-5; no clear D. From germline, CDR1 is MNHEY and CDR2 SVGAGI. The CDR3 runs to 15 residues. Trimming stripped 1 base from V and 0 bases from J, with 7 bases between. The DNA of the CDR3 is TGTGCCAGCAGTTACTACGCGGGTAGCAATCAGCCCCAGCATTTT. Its protein product is CASSYYAGSNQPQHF.

This clonotype has a count of ten or more. The rearrangement links TRBV20-1 to TRBJ1-5; 7 positions agree with TRBD1. Germline V gene data show CDR1 as DFQATT and CDR2 as SNEGSKA (reference sequence). V lost 5 bases and J lost 3; bases outside the gene matches: 4. CDR3 length: 13 residues. CDR3 bases: TGCAGTGCTGAACAGGGGATCAATCAGCCCCAGCATTTT. Translating it yields CSAEQGINQPQHF.

This clonotype was recorded at least ten times. V gene TRBV28 combines with J gene TRBJ2-7; TRBD1 or TRBD2 may be the D gene (6 bases each). The CDR3 is made up of 20 amino acids. CDR1 is MDHEN and CDR2 is SYDVKM in the germline V gene. The V end was cut by 3 bases, the J end by 0 bases, with 27 bases between. The DNA for the CDR3 is TGTGCCAGCAGTTTGGAGGGGGGCCGACGCCAAGGAGAAAGCTCCTACGAGCAGTACTTC. Translated: CASSLEGGRRQGESSYEQYF.